The 9 T cell receptor beta chains listed next were all sequenced from one sample in a study of regulatory T cells in long-lasting Graves disease. The time point denotes: persistent/refractory GD, antithyroid drugs over 5 years with positive TRAb. Following extraction of RNA from PBMCs, that RNA was used to make the TCR library. Building the TCR beta libraries relied on iRepertoire HTBI primers, and CDR3 regions underwent Arm-PCR. TCRdb used MiXCR to reprocess the multiplex PCR reads, holding one entry per CDR3 protein. The top ten hold around three fifths of the sample, which has approximately 290,000 distinct CDR3 sequences, 22% seen once. Specimen: peripheral blood mononuclear cells (PBMCs), collected when the disease was refractory, from a patient treated with antithyroid drugs. The receptors here all came from a female donor with Graves disease.

This clonotype was seen more than once but under ten times. The gene calls are TRBV10-2 and TRBJ2-1; D ambiguous. Germline lookup yields CDR1 WSHSY and CDR2 SAAADI. The V end lost 8 bases, the J end lost 6 bases, and 5 bases lay between the germline ends. This CDR3 region has 10 residues. In DNA, the CDR3 is TGCGCCAGCTGGCGCAATGAGCAGTTCTTC. Protein sequence: CASWRNEQFF.

This clonotype has just a few counts. The chain joins TRBV10-3 to TRBJ2-7; 9 nucleotides align to TRBD2. This CDR3 comprises 15 residues. The V gene's germline CDR1 is ENHRY and CDR2 SYGVKD. V lost 2 bases, J lost 1 base, and 3 bases stayed unmatched. CDR3 sequence reads: CAISEVTSGSYEQYF. DNA for the CDR3: TGTGCCATCAGTGAGGTGACTAGCGGTTCCTACGAGCAGTACTTC.

This clonotype was counted many times. This chain uses TRBV20-1 with TRBJ1-2; D may be TRBD1 (6 bases). The germline CDR1 and CDR2 sequences are DFQATT and SNEGSKA (reference sequence). V lost 1 base, J lost 4 bases, and 13 bases lay in between. This CDR3 is 14 amino acids long. CDR3 sequence reads: CSARVGDMAYGYTF. CDR3 DNA sequence: TGCAGTGCTAGAGTGGGGGACATGGCCTATGGCTACACCTTC.

As for this clonotype: An end of the junction does not agree with germline; a read error may underlie this. The genes are TRBV7-8 and TRBJ2-7; 8 nucleotides agree with TRBD1. The CDR3 covers 16 residues. CDR1 and CDR2 from the germline V gene are SGHVS and FQNEAQ. CDR3 in DNA: TGTGCCAGCAGCTTAGATCCGGGACAGGCCACCTACGAGCGGTACTTC. Translation: CASSLDPGQATYERYF.

This clonotype was recorded a few times. The chain couples TRBV6-1 to TRBJ2-5, with D maybe TRBD1 (6 bases). Germline V gene lookup returns CDR1 MNHNS and CDR2 SASEGT. This CDR3 region has 13 residues. V was pared by 10 bases and J by 5 bases, with 17 bases between. CDR3 residues: CANSWGPRETQYF. The CDR3 bases are TGTGCCAACTCTTGGGGGCCACGGGAGACCCAGTACTTC.

This chain connects TRBV20-1 to TRBJ1-2; 7 nucleotides line up with TRBD1. The V and J ends lost 6 bases and 10 bases, in that order; junction bases with no gene match: 11. Looked up from germline, CDR1 is DFQATT and CDR2 is SNEGSKA (reference sequence). This CDR3 is 12 amino acids long. CDR3 nucleotide sequence: TGCAGTGCCGGAGGGACAGCAGGATCCTACACCTTC. It encodes CSAGGTAGSYTF.

This clonotype came up a few times. The V gene is TRBV11-2, the J gene TRBJ2-2; D might be TRBD1 or TRBD2, each matching 5 bases. V dropped 6 bases and J dropped 0 bases, with 23 bases sitting between them. Per germline, CDR1 SGHAT and CDR2 FQNNGV. This CDR3 contains 19 residues. The CDR3 nucleotides are TGTGCCAGCAGGGGGGTCCGTAGAAAGAACCCTACGAACACCGGGGAGCTGTTTTTT. Amino acids: CASRGVRRKNPTNTGELFF.

This clonotype was observed many times. The J gene is TRBJ1-4, the V gene TRBV5-1; no clear D. The CDR3 runs 15 residues. The V gene lost 1 base and the J gene lost 5 bases, with 12 bases spanning the gap. Looked up from germline, CDR1 is SGHRS and CDR2 is YFSETQ. The CDR3 nucleotides read TGCGCCAGCAGCTTGTCTCGGCAGATAAATGAAAAACTGTTTTTT. Protein: CASSLSRQINEKLFF. The full variable domain, completed using reference TRBV5-1 and TRBJ1-4, is KAGVTQTPRYLIKTRGQQVTLSCSPISGHRSVSWYQQTPGQGLQFLFEYFSETQRNKGNFPGRFSGRQFSNSRSEMNVSTLELGDSALYLCASSLSRQINEKLFFGSGTQLSVL.

This clonotype was counted ten times or more. The rearrangement links TRBV3-1 to TRBJ2-5; possibly TRBD2 for D (5 bases). Trimming stripped 1 base from V and 4 bases from J, with 10 bases between. This CDR3 is 14 amino acids long. Per germline, CDR1 LGHDT and CDR2 YNNKEL (reference sequence). In DNA form, the CDR3 reads TGTGCCAGCAGCCAAGTTGGGAGTTCAGAGACCCAGTACTTC. Its protein is CASSQVGSSETQYF.